This TCR beta chain derives from a study of blood T cell repertoires in COVID-19. Study-wide background: Samples representing acute and convalescent COVID-19 were sourced from the United States, Italy and Spain.

V trimming: 5 bases; J trimming: 9 bases; junction bases outside the gene matches: 15. Per the germline V gene, CDR1 is LNHNV and CDR2 is YYDKDF (reference sequence). The CDR3 has 16 amino acids. In the original analysis: The assay estimated nucleated cells by amplifying reference gene primers. TCRdb's copy holds only in-frame clones and misses some; the assay was immunoSEQ multiplex PCR. The DNA gave D and trimming, while V, J and clone size come from that table. The table includes under 60,000 clones, around 90% detected once. Sequenced input: peripheral blood. This chain joins TRBV15 and TRBJ2-1, with TRBD2 matching 8 bases. The source of this sequence is a human donor in a cohort sampled during active COVID-19. This chain's CDR3 is CATSEVRSGRIGEQFF. The DNA for the CDR3 is TGTGCCACCAGCGAGGTCCGCAGCGGGAGAATCGGTGAGCAGTTCTTC.